A selection of T cell receptor beta chains follows, all from one sample in a study of CXCR3-negative and CXCR3-positive naive CD8 T cells. After re-calling the 5' RACE reads, TCRdb lists one entry per CDR3 protein, DNA absent. This repertoire includes about 110,000 distinct CDR3 sequences. Sequencing was carried out using naive CXCR3+ CD8+ T cells from blood. These receptor sequences come from a human donor in good health. Some clones in this sample may be carry-over from other donors' samples. Each CDR3 is given with its conserved first and last residue.

j_call | v_call | cdr3_aa
TRBJ1-1 | TRBV14 | CASSLTNRVGAFF
TRBJ2-7 | TRBV4-2 | CASSQDVGGGAYEQYF
TRBJ2-4 | TRBV12-3/TRBV12-4 | CASSLWGQGNIQYF
TRBJ2-7 | TRBV2 | CASSYREAYEQYF
TRBJ2-2 | TRBV28 | CASSAGVEGTGELFF
TRBJ1-1 | TRBV25-1 | CASSPPGQLYTEAFF
TRBJ2-2 | TRBV5-5 | CASSSGDRNTGELFF
TRBJ2-7 | TRBV29-1 | CSVTTSGPPSPSSYEQYF
TRBJ1-1 | TRBV5-1 | CASRHGTAIEAFF
TRBJ2-7 | TRBV4-1 | CASSQDRYYERYF
TRBJ2-1 | TRBV12-5 | CASPPWENSYNEQFF
TRBJ2-1 | TRBV4-1 | CASSQQTREQFF
TRBJ2-1 | TRBV28 | CASSPTGGPNYNEQFF
TRBJ2-7 | TRBV5-1 | CASSPDGGQGTYSSSYEQYF
TRBJ2-2 | TRBV6-5 | CASSVGRDYTGELFF
TRBJ2-1 | TRBV20-1 | CSAPGTGDNEQFF